The TCR beta chain under discussion was sequenced for a study of neurological immune-mediated disorders. Study conclusions and caveats: Private repertoires in all groups were suggested by the absence of shared CDR3 amino acid sequences among expanded clones across subjects.

Many counts were recorded for this clonotype. The antigen is undetermined. From the 5' RACE reads, TCRdb called clonotypes with MiXCR, one entry per CDR3 protein. The sample carries roughly 14,000 distinct CDR3 sequences, more than 6% recorded once. This CDR3 spans 13 amino acids. Per the germline V gene, CDR1 is SGHRS and CDR2 is YFSETQ. The ends were cut back, 0 bases at V and 8 bases at J, with 11 bases in the middle. The chain combines TRBV5-1 with TRBJ1-2, with D unclear. The sample comprised CD8+ T cells from blood. The clonotype was recovered from a woman between 40 and 50 years old in good health. This CDR3 reads CASSLGGSQGYTF. The CDR3 region has the DNA TGCGCCAGCAGCTTGGGGGGATCGCAGGGCTACACCTTC.